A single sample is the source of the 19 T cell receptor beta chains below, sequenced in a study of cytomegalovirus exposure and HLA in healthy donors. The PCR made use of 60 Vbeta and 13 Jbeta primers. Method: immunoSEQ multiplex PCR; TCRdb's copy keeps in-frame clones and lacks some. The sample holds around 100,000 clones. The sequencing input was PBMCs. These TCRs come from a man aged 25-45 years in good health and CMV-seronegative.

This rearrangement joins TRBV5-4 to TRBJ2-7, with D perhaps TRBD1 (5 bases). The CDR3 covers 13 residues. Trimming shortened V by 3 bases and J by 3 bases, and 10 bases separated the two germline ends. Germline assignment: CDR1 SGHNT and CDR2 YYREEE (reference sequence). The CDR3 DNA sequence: TGTGCCAGCAGCTGGGGAAGGGGCTACGAGCAGTACTTC. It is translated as CASSWGRGYEQYF.

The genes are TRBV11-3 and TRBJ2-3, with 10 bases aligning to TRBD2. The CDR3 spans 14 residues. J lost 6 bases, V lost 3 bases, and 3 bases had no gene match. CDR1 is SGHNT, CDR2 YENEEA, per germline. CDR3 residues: CASSLMTSGDTQYF. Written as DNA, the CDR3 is TGTGCCAGCAGCTTGATGACTAGCGGGGATACGCAGTATTTT. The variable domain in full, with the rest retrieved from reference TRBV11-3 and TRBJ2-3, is EAGVVQSPRYKIIEKKQPVAFWCNPISGHNTLYWYLQNLGQGPELLIRYENEEAVDDSQLPKDRFSAERLKGVDSTLKIQPAELGDSAVYLCASSLMTSGDTQYFGPGTRLTVL.

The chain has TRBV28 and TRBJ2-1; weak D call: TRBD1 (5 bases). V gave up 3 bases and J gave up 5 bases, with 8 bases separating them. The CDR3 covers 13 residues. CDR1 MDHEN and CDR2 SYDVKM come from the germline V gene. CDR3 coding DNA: TGTGCCAGCAGTTTGATACAGGACAATGAGCAGTTCTTC. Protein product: CASSLIQDNEQFF.

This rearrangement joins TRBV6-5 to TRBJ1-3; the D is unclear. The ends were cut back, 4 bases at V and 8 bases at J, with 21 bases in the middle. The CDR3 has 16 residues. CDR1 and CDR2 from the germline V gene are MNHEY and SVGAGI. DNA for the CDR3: TGTGCCAGCAGTTCCATTCGGCCCTATTATCGGGACACCATATATTTT. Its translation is CASSSIRPYYRDTIYF.

The CDR3 is CASLQGARETQYF. CDR3 DNA sequence: TGTGCCAGCCTGCAGGGGGCTAGGGAGACCCAGTACTTC. The chain couples TRBV7-9 to TRBJ2-5; 8 bases line up with TRBD1. The ends lost 8 bases at V and 5 bases at J; junction bases unmatched: 7. The CDR3 covers 13 residues. The germline CDR1 and CDR2 sequences are SEHNR and FQNEAQ (reference sequence). Full variable domain (missing parts from reference TRBV7-9 and TRBJ2-5): DTGVSQNPRHKITKRGQNVTFRCDPISEHNRLYWYRQTLGQGPEFLTYFQNEAQLEKSRLLSDRFSAERPKGSFSTLEIQRTEQGDSAMYLCASLQGARETQYFGPGTRLLVL.

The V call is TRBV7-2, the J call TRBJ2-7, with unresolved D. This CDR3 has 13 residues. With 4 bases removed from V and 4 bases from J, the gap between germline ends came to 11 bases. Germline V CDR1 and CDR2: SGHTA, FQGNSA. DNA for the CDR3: TGTGCCAGCAGCTCTCTCCCTCCTTACGAGCAGTACTTC. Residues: CASSSLPPYEQYF.

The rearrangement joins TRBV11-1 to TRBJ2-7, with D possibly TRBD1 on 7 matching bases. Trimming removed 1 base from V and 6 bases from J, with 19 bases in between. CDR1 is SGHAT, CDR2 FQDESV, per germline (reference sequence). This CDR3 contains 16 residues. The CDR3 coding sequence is TGTGCCAGCAGCTTAGACCGGTGGCAGGGGGGCCGCGAGCAGTACTTC. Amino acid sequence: CASSLDRWQGGREQYF.

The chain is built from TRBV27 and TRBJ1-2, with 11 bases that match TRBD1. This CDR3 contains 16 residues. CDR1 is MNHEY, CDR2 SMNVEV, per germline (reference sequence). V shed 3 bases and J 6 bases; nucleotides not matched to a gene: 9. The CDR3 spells CASSLTWTGGEHGYTF. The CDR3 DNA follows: TGTGCCAGCAGTTTGACCTGGACAGGGGGCGAACATGGCTACACCTTC.

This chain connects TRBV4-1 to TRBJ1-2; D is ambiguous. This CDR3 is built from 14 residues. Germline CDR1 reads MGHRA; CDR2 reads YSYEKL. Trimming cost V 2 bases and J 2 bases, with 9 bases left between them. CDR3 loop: CASSQRSGNYGYTF. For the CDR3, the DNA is TGCGCCAGCAGCCAAAGGAGCGGAAACTATGGCTACACCTTC.

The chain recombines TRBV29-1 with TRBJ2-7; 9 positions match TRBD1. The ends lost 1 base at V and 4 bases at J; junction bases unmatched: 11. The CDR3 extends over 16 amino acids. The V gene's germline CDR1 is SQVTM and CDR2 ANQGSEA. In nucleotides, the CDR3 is TGCAGCGTTGAAGTGGCGTGTGGACAGGGGTATTACGAGCAGTACTTC. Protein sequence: CSVEVACGQGYYEQYF.

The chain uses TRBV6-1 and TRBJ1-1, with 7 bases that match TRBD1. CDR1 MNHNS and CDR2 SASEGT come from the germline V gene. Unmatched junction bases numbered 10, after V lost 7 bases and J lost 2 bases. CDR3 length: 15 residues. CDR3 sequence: CASTITGAGNTEAFF. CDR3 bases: TGTGCCAGCACGATTACAGGGGCGGGAAACACTGAAGCTTTCTTT.

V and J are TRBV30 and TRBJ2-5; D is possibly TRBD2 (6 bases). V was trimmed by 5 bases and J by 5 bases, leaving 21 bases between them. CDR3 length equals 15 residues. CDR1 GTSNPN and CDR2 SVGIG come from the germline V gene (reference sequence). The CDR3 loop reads CAWVRGGASWETQYF. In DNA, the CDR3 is TGTGCCTGGGTGCGGGGAGGAGCCTCGTGGGAGACCCAGTACTTC. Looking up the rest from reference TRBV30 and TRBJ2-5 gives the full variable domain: SQTIHQWPATLVQPVGSPLSLECTVEGTSNPNLYWYRQAAGRGLQLLFYSVGIGQISSEVPQNLSASRPQDRQFILSSKKLLLSDSGFYLCAWVRGGASWETQYFGPGTRLLVL.

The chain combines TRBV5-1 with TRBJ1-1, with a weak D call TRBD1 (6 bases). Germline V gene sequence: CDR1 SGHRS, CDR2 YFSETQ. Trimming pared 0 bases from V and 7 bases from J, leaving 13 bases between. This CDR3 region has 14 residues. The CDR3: CASSLGGGDIEAFF. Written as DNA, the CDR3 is TGCGCCAGCAGCTTGGGCGGGGGGGACATTGAAGCTTTCTTT.

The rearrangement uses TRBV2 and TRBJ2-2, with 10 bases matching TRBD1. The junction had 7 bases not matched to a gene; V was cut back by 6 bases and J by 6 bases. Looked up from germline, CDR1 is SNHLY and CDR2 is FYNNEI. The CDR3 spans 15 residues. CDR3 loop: CASSASGTGAGELFF. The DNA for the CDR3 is TGTGCCAGCAGCGCTTCCGGGACAGGGGCCGGGGAGCTGTTTTTT.

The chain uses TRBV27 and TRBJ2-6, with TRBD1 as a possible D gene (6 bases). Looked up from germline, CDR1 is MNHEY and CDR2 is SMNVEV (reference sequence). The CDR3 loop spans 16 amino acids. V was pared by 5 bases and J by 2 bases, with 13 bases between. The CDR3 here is CASSLTTGTGANVLTF. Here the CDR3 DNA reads TGTGCCAGCAGTCTCACTACAGGGACTGGGGCCAACGTCCTGACTTTC.

The CDR3 DNA follows: TGTGCCAGCAGCTTAGGGCCGGGACAGAGCTCCTACGAGCAGTACTTC. Protein product: CASSLGPGQSSYEQYF. The rearrangement uses TRBV7-6 and TRBJ2-5, with 7 bases lining up with TRBD1. The tail of the sequence fits TRBJ2-7 better, so the J call may be wrong. The CDR3 is 16 amino acids. In germline, CDR1 is SGHVS, CDR2 FNYEAQ.

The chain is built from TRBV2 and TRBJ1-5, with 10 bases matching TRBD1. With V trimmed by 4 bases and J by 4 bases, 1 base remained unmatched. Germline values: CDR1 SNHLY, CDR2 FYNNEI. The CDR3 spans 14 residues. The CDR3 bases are TGTGCCAGCAGTGGGGACAGGGGTAATCAGCCCCAGCATTTT. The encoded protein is CASSGDRGNQPQHF. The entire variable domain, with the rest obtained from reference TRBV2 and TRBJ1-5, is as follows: EPEVTQTPSHQVTQMGQEVILRCVPISNHLYFYWYRQILGQKVEFLVSFYNNEISEKSEIFDDQFSVERPDGSNFTLKIRSTKLEDSAMYFCASSGDRGNQPQHFGDGTRLSIL.

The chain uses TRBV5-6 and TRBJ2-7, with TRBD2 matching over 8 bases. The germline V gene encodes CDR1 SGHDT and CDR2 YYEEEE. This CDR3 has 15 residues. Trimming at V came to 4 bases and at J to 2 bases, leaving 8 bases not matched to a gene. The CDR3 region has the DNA TGTGCCAGCAGCCCCTCACGGGGGGGTCCCTACGAGCAGTACTTC. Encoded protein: CASSPSRGGPYEQYF.

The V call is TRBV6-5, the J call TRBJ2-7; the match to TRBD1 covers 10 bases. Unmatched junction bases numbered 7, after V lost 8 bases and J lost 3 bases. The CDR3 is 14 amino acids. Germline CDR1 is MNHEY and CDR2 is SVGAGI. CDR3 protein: CASRTGTGVYEQYF. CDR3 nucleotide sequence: TGTGCCAGCCGGACCGGGACAGGGGTCTACGAGCAGTACTTC.